This T cell receptor beta chain came from a study of Tregs in tolerant kidney transplant recipients (dated by TCRdb to the late 2010s). Broadly, across the study: Transplants used related donors with nonmyeloablative bone marrow transplantation; mixed chimerism was transient in the human trials. The study applied TCRbeta sequencing to find donor-specific regulatory T cells before combined kidney and bone marrow transplantation and then followed those same cells after transplant.

Genomic DNA was extracted from sorted cells with the QIAGEN DNeasy Blood and Tissue Kit for TCRbeta CDR3 sequencing. Through immunoSEQ, high-throughput TCRbeta CDR3 sequencing was done commercially, including PCR amplification with internal controls and bias correction. The paper's processing steps were these. Unique productive TCRbeta sequences were defined by CDR3 nucleotide sequence where primers matched, and otherwise by CDR3 amino acid sequence together with Vbeta and Jbeta genes. Sorting error was corrected by removing sequences shared between sorted populations at a frequency ratio of 2:1 or less, and the remaining shared sequences were assigned to the higher population. Donor-reactive sequences were defined as at least 5-fold expanded in CFSE-low cells versus unstimulated cells, with frequency of at least 0.01% in CFSE-low cells. Repertoire divergence was quantified by Jensen-Shannon divergence calculated from the top 100 TCRbeta sequences ranked by frequency. When a sample had multiple sequencing runs, each run was corrected for sorting error separately and the runs were then pooled. TCRdb provides this immuneACCESS table in a form limited to in-frame rearrangements. Some clones are lacking; in checked studies, under half of them reflect an unresolved V gene, and why the rest are absent is not known. That table supplies the V and J calls and clone size; D and trimming were determined from the DNA. Within this sample are under 95,000 clones, with less than 95% of them counted one time only. Clones ranked in the top ten supply approximately 0.35% of the sample.

Overall study outcomes, separate from this receptor: Expanding Tregs with activated donor B cells appeared to identify the most biologically relevant and donor-specific TCRbeta repertoire. Donor-specific Treg expansion exceeded global Treg expansion in tolerant patients, suggesting antigen-driven rather than nonspecific expansion. Because the PCR primers were changed over time for some patients, nucleotide-level comparison could not be performed across the samples from those patients. Although technical replication error seemed to be minimal, the question of biological reproducibility was not addressed directly. The study was limited by small patient numbers, and the findings need validation in larger populations and under other immunosuppression protocols.

The time point label on this specimen signifies: blood sample drawn before combined kidney and bone marrow transplant. Unstimulated Tregs (CD4+CD25+CD127-), CD4+ non-Tregs (CD4+CD25-), CD4 and CD8 cells were FACS-sorted from thawed PBMCs. Prior to Treg sorting, thawed PBMCs were rested overnight with 200 IU/ml IL-2 at 37 degrees C. Several combined kidney and bone marrow transplant recipients from the ITN036ST trial were included as patients, and samples were available only from these trial subjects. Healthy control blood was processed to PBMCs by Ficoll density gradient and cryopreserved, and patient PBMCs were collected before and after transplant. This clone was counted between two and nine times. Its antigen remains unidentified. Base qualities are not recorded, but no much larger clone differs from it by a single base. The CDR1 and CDR2 encoded by the germline V gene are SGDLS and YYNGEE. Taken from cysteine to phenylalanine, the CDR3 has 15 residues. The sequence is cut down to CDR3 DNA, 45 bases in frame from base 1. V and J are trimmed by 2 bases and 3 bases, and the gene matches miss 6 bases of the junction.

The sequence was obtained from a human donor who received a combined kidney and bone marrow transplant. The sequenced sample was Tregs from blood, obtained before the transplant. The V and J genes are TRBV9 and TRBJ2-7, with TRBD1 matching 9 junction bases. The CDR3 corresponds to CASSVGQGYLYEQYF. In nucleotides, the sequence is TGTGCCAGCAGCGTGGGACAGGGATATCTCTACGAGCAGTACTTC. With the rest looked up from the reference TRBV9 and TRBJ2-7 genes rather than sequenced, the full variable domain is DSGVTQTPKHLITATGQRVTLRCSPRSGDLSVYWYQQSLDQGLQFLIQYYNGEERAKGNILERFSAQQFPDLHSELNLSSLELGDSALYFCASSVGQGYLYEQYFGPGTRLTVT.